This T cell receptor beta chain was identified during a study of beta chain features in type 1 diabetes. Across the whole study: Comparable age, gender and cell yields were observed in patients relative to healthy donors. Findings and limits, study-wide: There were fewer insertions and more deletions at the VDJ junctions of type 1 diabetes patients.

Expressed TCRB transcripts got sequenced, as all isolated RNA was reverse transcribed. TCRdb keeps only in-frame clones here, not all; method: immunoSEQ multiplex PCR. The table has about 180,000 clones, roughly an eighth seen once; the top ten hold roughly 0.56%. Trimming removed 5 bases from V and 7 bases from J, with 9 bases in between. Looked up from germline, CDR1 is SGHDT and CDR2 is YYEEEE. The CDR3 length is 11 residues. The table lists this clone with a few counts. Its target is unknown. The origin of this receptor is a woman aged 18-29 years in good health. V gene TRBV5-6 combines with J gene TRBJ1-1; possible D gene TRBD1, 5 bases. Sequenced sample: central memory CD4+ T cells from blood. The chain's CDR3 is CASSKTDEAFF. Written as DNA, the CDR3 is TGTGCCAGCAGTAAGACAGATGAAGCTTTCTTT.